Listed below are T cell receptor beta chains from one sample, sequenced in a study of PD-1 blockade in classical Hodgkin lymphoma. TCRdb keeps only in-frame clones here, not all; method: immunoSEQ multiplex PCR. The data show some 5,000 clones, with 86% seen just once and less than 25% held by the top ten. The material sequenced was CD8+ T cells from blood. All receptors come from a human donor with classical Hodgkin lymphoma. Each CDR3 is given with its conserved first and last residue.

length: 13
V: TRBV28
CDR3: CASSSIREYEQYF

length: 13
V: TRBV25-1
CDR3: CASSGGQAHEQYF

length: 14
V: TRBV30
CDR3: CAWSGKVGNEKLFF

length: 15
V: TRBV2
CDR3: CASSEGVAGSYEQYF

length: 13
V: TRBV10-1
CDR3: CASNETENQPQHF

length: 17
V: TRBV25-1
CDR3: CASSEVSRNSGANVLTF

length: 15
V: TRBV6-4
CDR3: CASTVTPGAYNEQFF

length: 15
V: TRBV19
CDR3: CASSISGENTGELFF

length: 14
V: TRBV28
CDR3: CASSYRQGGYEQYF

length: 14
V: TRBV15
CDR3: CATSSAGSYNEQFF

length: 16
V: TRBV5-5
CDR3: CASSFEDYSTPGELFF

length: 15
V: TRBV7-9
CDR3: CASSFGTGVDTEAFF

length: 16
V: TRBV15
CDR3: CATSRGTGSNTGELFF

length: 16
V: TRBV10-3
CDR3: CAISESVAGFYNEQFF

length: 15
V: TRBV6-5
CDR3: CATRTSGSTYNEQFF

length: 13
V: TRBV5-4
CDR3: CASRGTSFDEQYF

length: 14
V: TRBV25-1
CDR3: CASTPSGSGDTQYF

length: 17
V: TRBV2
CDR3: CASSELRTGDSSDTQYF

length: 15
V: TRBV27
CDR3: CASSTAPDRPYGYTF

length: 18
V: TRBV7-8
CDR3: CASSLRKREGRWYNEQFF

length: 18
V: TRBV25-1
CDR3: CASSGKTGREFSQETQYF

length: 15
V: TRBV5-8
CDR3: CASSSDRDRSYEQYF

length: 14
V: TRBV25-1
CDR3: CASQPGQGRNEQYF

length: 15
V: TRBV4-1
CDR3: CASSQDTGGLQPQHF

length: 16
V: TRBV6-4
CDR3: CASSDSGRTTTDTQYF

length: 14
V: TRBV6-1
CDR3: CASSGSHLSYEQYF

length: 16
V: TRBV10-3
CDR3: CAISEPTGWLTYEQYF

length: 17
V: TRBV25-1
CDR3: CASSDSQTSGRGYEQYF

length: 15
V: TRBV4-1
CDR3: CASRLRAALEYEQFF

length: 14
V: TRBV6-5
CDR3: CASSSQVLNQPQHF

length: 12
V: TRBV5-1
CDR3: CASSSGAEELFF

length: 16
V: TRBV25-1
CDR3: CASSGRTQSSTDTQYF

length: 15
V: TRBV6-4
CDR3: CASSDSGQGVGELFF

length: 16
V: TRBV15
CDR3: CATSRGGSSLNTEAFF

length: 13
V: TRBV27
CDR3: CASSLGKNQPQHF

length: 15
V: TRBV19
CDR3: CASRRGTGVGNTIYF

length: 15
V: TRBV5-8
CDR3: CASSLTYRQDYGYTF

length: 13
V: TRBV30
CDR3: CAWSRLANTEAFF